This T cell receptor (beta chain) originates from a study of CD8+CD57+ T cells in acquired aplastic anemia. For sequencing, patients were chosen who had shown expansion of CD8+CD57+ cells by flow cytometry. Blood sampling was performed on the patients, and none of them had received therapy by then. Template material for TCR beta VDJ and CDR3 profiling consisted of genomic DNA. TCRdb analysed the reads with MiXCR anew, one entry per CDR3 protein. Here the sample spans roughly 250,000 distinct CDR3 sequences, 65% to 90% being singletons. Findings and limits, study-wide: Both patients and controls carried the same twenty-nine CD8+ CDR3 sequences.

Trimming cost V 5 bases and J 2 bases; bases outside gene matches: 4. CDR1 and CDR2 (germline): SGHTA, FQGTGA. CDR3 length: 14 amino acids. This clonotype showed up just a few times. The antigen is undetermined. The origin of this receptor is a human donor with aplastic anemia. Sample: sorted CD4+, CD8+, or CD8+CD57+ T cells (not recorded which) from PBMCs. The chain couples TRBV7-3 to TRBJ2-5; TRBD2 matches at 8 bases. The CDR3 nucleotides read TGTGCCAGCAGCCCAACTAGCGGACAAGAGACCCAGTACTTC. Protein product: CASSPTSGQETQYF. The variable domain in full, completed from reference TRBV7-3 and TRBJ2-5, reads GAGVSQTPSNKVTEKGKYVELRCDPISGHTALYWYRQSLGQGPEFLIYFQGTGAADDSGLPNDRFFAVRPEGSVSTLKIQRTERGDSAVYLCASSPTSGQETQYFGPGTRLLVL.